These 19 T cell receptor beta chains share one sample of origin, sequenced in a study of cytotoxic CD8 clonotypes in ibrutinib-treated CLL. The assay was immunoSEQ multiplex PCR, and TCRdb's table has in-frame clones only and misses some. Of hundreds of thousands of clones in the sample, less than 75% were seen once. The input for sequencing was PBMCs, taken after 24 months of ibrutinib treatment. These receptors were taken from a human donor with chronic lymphocytic leukemia.

The chain recombines TRBV9 with TRBJ2-3, with a tentative D call TRBD2 (5 bases). The CDR3 totals 13 residues. V lost 0 bases to trimming and J lost 5 bases, with 7 bases between them. Germline assignment: CDR1 SGDLS and CDR2 YYNGEE. The CDR3 DNA sequence: TGTGCCAGCAGCGTAGTCGCGGGAGATACGCAGTATTTT. Amino acid sequence: CASSVVAGDTQYF.

V gene TRBV6-5 combines with J gene TRBJ1-4; perhaps TRBD1 as D (5 bases). Trimming left V 6 bases short and J 13 bases short, with 15 bases between. Germline-derived CDR1 and CDR2 are MNHEY and SVGAGI. The CDR3 contains 12 residues. The DNA of the CDR3 is TGTGCCAGCAGCAAAGGCGAAGGGGCACTGTTTTTT. Its protein product is CASSKGEGALFF.

The chain links TRBV11-2 to TRBJ2-7; possibly TRBD1 for D (6 bases). Germline V gives CDR1 SGHAT, CDR2 FQNNGV. The CDR3 extends over 15 amino acids. With 4 bases removed from V and 4 bases from J, the gap between germline ends came to 17 bases. CDR3 nucleotide sequence: TGTGCCAGCAGCTGGGTGGGACAATCGGGGTACGAGCAGTACTTC. Protein sequence: CASSWVGQSGYEQYF. Looking up the rest from reference TRBV11-2 and TRBJ2-7 gives the full variable domain: EAGVAQSPRYKIIEKRQSVAFWCNPISGHATLYWYQQILGQGPKLLIQFQNNGVVDDSQLPKDRFSAERLKGVDSTLKIQPAKLEDSAVYLCASSWVGQSGYEQYFGPGTRLTVT.

The CDR3 region is CASTSSGLKNTGELFF. The CDR3 bases are TGTGCCAGCACCTCAAGCGGGCTTAAGAACACCGGGGAGCTGTTTTTT. The J gene is TRBJ2-2, the V gene TRBV27; D is possibly TRBD2 (6 bases). Germline loops: CDR1 MNHEY, CDR2 SMNVEV (reference sequence). Between the trimmed V and J ends, which lost 7 bases and 1 base, there was a span of 16 bases. This CDR3 has 16 amino acids.

The genes are TRBV28 and TRBJ2-1, with TRBD2 matching 9 bases. V trimming: 5 bases; J trimming: 3 bases; junction bases outside the gene matches: 8. CDR3 length: 16 residues. Looked up from germline, CDR1 is MDHEN and CDR2 is SYDVKM. As DNA, the CDR3 is TGTGCCAGCAGTCCCCTCCTAGCGGGGAACTACAATGAGCAGTTCTTC. It specifies CASSPLLAGNYNEQFF.

The chain uses TRBV7-9 and TRBJ1-1; D uncertain. The CDR3 is made up of 13 amino acids. CDR1 and CDR2 from the germline V gene are SEHNR and FQNEAQ (reference sequence). Trimming took off 1 base at V and 5 bases at J, with 8 bases between the two ends. The CDR3 DNA reads as TGTGCCAGCAGCTTAGTCCCGGGGACTGAAGCTTTCTTT. Translated, it gives CASSLVPGTEAFF.

V is TRBV28 and J is TRBJ1-2, with 7 bases matching TRBD1. The germline CDR1 and CDR2 sequences are MDHEN and SYDVKM. With 5 bases clipped from V and 5 bases from J, the junction kept 11 bases outside the gene matches. The CDR3 extends over 15 amino acids. DNA of the CDR3: TGTGCCAGCAGTACCTCGGGACAGACGGTGTATGGCTACACCTTC. Protein sequence: CASSTSGQTVYGYTF.

The chain is built from TRBV7-3 and TRBJ2-2, with 9 nucleotides matching TRBD2. With 5 bases clipped from V and 6 bases from J, the junction kept 10 bases outside the gene matches. The germline gives CDR1 SGHTA, CDR2 FQGTGA. The CDR3 is 16 amino acids. CDR3 sequence (DNA): TGTGCCAGCAGCACCCTAGCGGGAAGTCCTCCCGGGGAGCTGTTTTTT. This gives the protein CASSTLAGSPPGELFF.

The chain combines TRBV9 with TRBJ1-1; D may be TRBD1 (6 bases). The V and J ends lost 1 base and 4 bases respectively, with 14 bases between them. CDR1 is SGDLS, CDR2 YYNGEE, per germline. The CDR3 contains 15 residues. In DNA form, the CDR3 reads TGTGCCAGCAGCGTATCGGGGGCCGGGGGCACTGAAGCTTTCTTT. Protein product: CASSVSGAGGTEAFF.

This chain joins TRBV6-5 and TRBJ1-1; possibly TRBD1 for D (5 bases). Germline values: CDR1 MNHEY, CDR2 SVGAGI. The CDR3 runs to 12 residues. Trimming took off 4 bases at V and 5 bases at J, with 8 bases between the two ends. The CDR3 DNA follows: TGTGCCAGCAGTTCTCGGGGGACTGAAGCTTTCTTT. Residues: CASSSRGTEAFF.

The chain employs TRBV4-3 and TRBJ2-7, with 9 bases that match TRBD1. CDR1 is LGHNA and CDR2 is YSLEER in the germline V gene. The CDR3 consists of 15 residues. After removal of 0 bases from V and 5 bases from J, the junction contained 5 bases not matched to a gene. The DNA for the CDR3 is TGCGCCAGCAGCCAAGAATGGGACAGGGTAGACGAGCAGTACTTC. It encodes CASSQEWDRVDEQYF.

This chain connects TRBV28 to TRBJ2-7, with 7 bases lining up with TRBD2. With 7 bases clipped from V and 5 bases from J, the junction kept 8 bases outside the gene matches. The CDR3 runs 13 residues. The V gene's germline CDR1 is MDHEN and CDR2 SYDVKM. The CDR3 region is CASTWEGVDEQYF. The DNA for the CDR3 is TGTGCCAGCACTTGGGAGGGAGTGGACGAGCAGTACTTC.

The chain combines TRBV7-3 with TRBJ2-1; unclear D gene. Germline CDR1 reads SGHTA; CDR2 reads FQGTGA. V was cut by 6 bases and J by 5 bases, with 14 bases left in between. This CDR3 has 14 amino acids. DNA for the CDR3: TGTGCCAGCAGTTCAGACCTTCGCGACAATGAGCAGTTCTTC. Protein product: CASSSDLRDNEQFF.

This chain connects TRBV7-3 to TRBJ2-4, with D tentatively TRBD2 (5 bases). The CDR3 runs 14 residues. The germline V gene encodes CDR1 SGHTA and CDR2 FQGTGA. V lost 5 bases and J 7 bases, leaving 15 bases between the germline ends. CDR3 nucleotides: TGTGCCAGCAGCCCGGACTCTCACGGGAACATTCAGTACTTC. Amino acids: CASSPDSHGNIQYF.

The V and J genes are TRBV6-5 and TRBJ2-1, with D hard to call. The CDR3 runs 13 residues. CDR1 and CDR2 from the germline V gene are MNHEY and SVGAGI. V shed 8 bases and J shed 6 bases, with 14 bases lying between them. CDR3 amino acids: CASGDTTLNEQFF. The CDR3 nucleotides are TGTGCCAGCGGGGATACAACGCTCAATGAGCAGTTCTTC.

This rearrangement joins TRBV20-1 to TRBJ1-2; possible D gene TRBD1, 6 bases. The germline V gene encodes CDR1 DFQATT and CDR2 SNEGSKA (reference sequence). The CDR3 totals 11 residues. Trimming shortened V by 3 bases and J by 7 bases, and 9 bases separated the two germline ends. The CDR3 coding sequence is TGCAGTGCTAGGAGGGGGGGTGGCTACACCTTC. Translated: CSARRGGGYTF.

This clone was found once. The chain carries TRBV4-1 and TRBJ1-1; tentative D call: TRBD1 (5 bases). V lost 0 bases and J 0 bases, leaving 11 bases between the germline ends. Germline CDR1 is MGHRA and CDR2 is YSYEKL. The CDR3 has 16 residues. CDR3 amino acids: CASSQETMGLNTEAFF. The CDR3 coding sequence is TGCGCCAGCAGCCAAGAGACGATGGGACTGAACACTGAAGCTTTCTTT.

The chain links TRBV4-1 to TRBJ2-1; 7 bases agree with TRBD2. Germline trimming cut 0 bases from V and 0 bases from J; bases unmatched to any gene: 5. Per the germline V gene, CDR1 is MGHRA and CDR2 is YSYEKL. CDR3 length equals 17 residues. CDR3 DNA sequence: TGCGCCAGCAGCCAAGATCTGGGGGGGAGCTCCTACAATGAGCAGTTCTTC. The encoded protein is CASSQDLGGSSYNEQFF.

Details on this clone: Germline is not matched at one junction end, which may reflect a read error. The chain carries TRBV20-1 and TRBJ2-7; the D gene is possibly TRBD1 (5 bases). This CDR3 contains 8 residues. Germline V gives CDR1 DFQATT, CDR2 SNEGSKA (reference sequence). DNA for the CDR3: TGCAGAAAGGGGCCACCGGTCTTC. This translates into CRKGPPVF.